The 24 T cell receptor beta chains reported below all come from one sample, sequenced in a study of technical replicates of blood from a handful of donors. Sequenced by immunoSEQ multiplex PCR; TCRdb stores in-frame clones only, minus some. The table has 58,000 or so clones, around 86% seen once; the top ten hold roughly 5%. Sequenced material: PBMCs. Receptors originate from a human donor in good health. Some clones in this sample may be carry-over from other donors' samples.

The chain combines TRBV30 with TRBJ2-7; 10 bases are shared with TRBD1. V shed 5 bases, J shed 5 bases, and the junction held 6 bases outside the gene matches. This CDR3 is 13 amino acids long. Germline V gene data show CDR1 as GTSNPN and CDR2 as SVGIG (reference sequence). The CDR3 loop reads CAWGTGVIHEQYF. The CDR3 DNA reads as TGTGCCTGGGGGACAGGGGTGATCCACGAGCAGTACTTC.

The V call is TRBV28, the J call TRBJ2-7; 8 bases match TRBD1. Germline assignment: CDR1 MDHEN and CDR2 SYDVKM. CDR3 length: 12 residues. Trimming took 3 bases from V and 13 from J; bases not matched to a gene: 8. The CDR3 DNA sequence: TGTGCCAGCAGTTTCCTAGGACAGGGAGATTACTTC. Amino acid sequence: CASSFLGQGDYF.

The chain carries TRBV4-2 and TRBJ1-1, with TRBD1 as a possible D gene (5 bases). The CDR3 is 12 residues long. V dropped 1 base and J dropped 7 bases, with 7 bases sitting between them. Germline assignment: CDR1 LGHNA and CDR2 YNFKEQ. CDR3 loop: CASSQADSEAFF. For the CDR3, the DNA is TGTGCCAGCAGCCAAGCTGACAGTGAAGCTTTCTTT.

This clone was counted a few times. The V call is TRBV12-5, the J call TRBJ1-5; 11 bases match TRBD1. CDR3 length: 17 amino acids. Germline V lookup: CDR1 LGHNT, CDR2 FRNRAP. Unmatched junction bases numbered 5, after V lost 4 bases and J lost 0 bases. The CDR3 nucleotides are TGTGCTAGTGGTTCGGGACAGGGGGATCTTAGCAATCAGCCCCAGCATTTT. It translates to CASGSGQGDLSNQPQHF.

This clone was observed a single time. The chain couples TRBV7-8 to TRBJ2-1, with 8 bases identical to TRBD2. The CDR3 has 16 residues. The germline V gene encodes CDR1 SGHVS and CDR2 FQNEAQ. V lost 5 bases to trimming and J lost 3 bases; unmatched junction nucleotides: 9. CDR3 sequence: CASSPGGAGGYNEQFF. The CDR3 DNA sequence: TGTGCCAGCAGCCCCGGCGGGGCGGGGGGCTACAATGAGCAGTTCTTC.

The chain employs TRBV4-3 and TRBJ1-3, with 7 nucleotides matching TRBD1. This CDR3 contains 20 residues. V lost 0 bases and J lost 0; bases outside the gene matches: 14. Looked up from germline, CDR1 is LGHNA and CDR2 is YSLEER. This chain's CDR3 is CASSQEPSSGQASSGNTIYF. The CDR3 nucleotides are TGCGCCAGCAGCCAAGAGCCATCTTCTGGACAGGCCTCCTCTGGAAACACCATATATTTT.

This rearrangement joins TRBV6-5 to TRBJ1-6; TRBD1 aligns across 8 bases. The germline gives CDR1 MNHEY, CDR2 SVGAGI. There are 15 residues in the CDR3. With V trimmed by 9 bases and J by 3 bases, 7 bases remained unmatched. The DNA of the CDR3 is TGTGCCAGGGGGCGGGACAGGATCTATAATTCACCCCTCCACTTT. This encodes CARGRDRIYNSPLHF.

This chain connects TRBV4-1 to TRBJ2-7; 16 positions match TRBD2. Trimming at V came to 4 bases and at J to 4 bases, leaving 10 bases not matched to a gene. The CDR3 totals 18 residues. Germline assignment: CDR1 MGHRA and CDR2 YSYEKL. CDR3 region: CASSPGGTSGGGWYEQYF. CDR3 nucleotides: TGCGCCAGCAGCCCCGGCGGGACTAGCGGGGGGGGGTGGTACGAGCAGTACTTC.

This clone came up once. V is TRBV6-5 and J is TRBJ2-7; D is undetermined. CDR1 is MNHEY and CDR2 is SVGAGI in the germline V gene. The CDR3 is 14 residues long. V was cut by 5 bases and J by 4 bases, with 15 bases left in between. The CDR3 sequence is CASSPLSRLYEQYF. For the CDR3, the DNA is TGTGCCAGCAGTCCCCTCTCGCGCCTATACGAGCAGTACTTC.

The V call is TRBV5-1, the J call TRBJ1-5; 8 positions match TRBD1. The junction had 9 bases not matched to a gene; V was cut back by 0 bases and J by 7 bases. The CDR3 length is 16 residues. CDR1 and CDR2 from the germline V gene are SGHRS and YFSETQ. CDR3 protein: CASSLEGRGLGQPQHF. The CDR3 region has the DNA TGCGCCAGCAGCTTGGAGGGCAGGGGGCTAGGACAGCCCCAGCATTTT.

The rearrangement joins TRBV4-2 to TRBJ2-5; D possibly corresponds to TRBD1 (5 bases). The germline V and J ends were trimmed by 4 bases and 0 bases, with 9 bases remaining between them. This CDR3 has 14 amino acids. Germline CDR1 reads LGHNA; CDR2 reads YNFKEQ. CDR3 nucleotides: TGTGCCAGCAGCCGATCGACAGACCAAGAGACCCAGTACTTC. This encodes CASSRSTDQETQYF.

This clone was counted a single time. The rearrangement links TRBV7-3 to TRBJ1-2; 9 bases agree with TRBD1. This CDR3 spans 15 amino acids. Germline assignment: CDR1 SGHTA and CDR2 FQGTGA. The J segment lost 1 base and the V segment lost 3 bases, leaving 3 bases of the junction unmatched. Here the CDR3 reads CASSLGQGYNYGYTF. In DNA form, the CDR3 reads TGTGCCAGCAGCTTGGGACAGGGCTATAACTATGGCTACACCTTC. The full variable domain, its missing parts supplied by reference TRBV7-3 and TRBJ1-2, is GAGVSQTPSNKVTEKGKYVELRCDPISGHTALYWYRQSLGQGPEFLIYFQGTGAADDSGLPNDRFFAVRPEGSVSTLKIQRTERGDSAVYLCASSLGQGYNYGYTFGSGTRLTVV.

J is TRBJ2-7 and V is TRBV4-2; 8 nucleotides match TRBD2. After removal of 0 bases from V and 6 bases from J, the junction contained 19 bases not matched to a gene. The germline V gene has CDR1 LGHNA and CDR2 YNFKEQ. The CDR3 is made up of 19 amino acids. CDR3 loop: CASSQDRGQGGLALSEQYF. The CDR3 DNA sequence: TGTGCCAGCAGCCAAGATAGGGGCCAGGGAGGACTAGCACTAAGCGAGCAGTACTTC.

The chain has TRBV7-8 and TRBJ2-1, with 8 bases that match TRBD1. The CDR3 is made up of 15 amino acids. Germline V gene lookup returns CDR1 SGHVS and CDR2 FQNEAQ. V shed 3 bases and J 0 bases; nucleotides not matched to a gene: 1. CDR3 sequence: CASSFRGLSYNEQFF. As DNA, the CDR3 is TGTGCCAGCAGCTTCAGGGGGCTCTCCTACAATGAGCAGTTCTTC.

For the CDR3, the DNA is TGTGCCAGCAGAAGACTAGCGGGAGTAGGGGAGCAGTTCTTC. This gives the protein CASRRLAGVGEQFF. The rearrangement joins TRBV7-2 to TRBJ2-1; 12 nucleotides match TRBD2. J was trimmed by 10 bases and V by 6 bases; bases with no gene match: 7. This CDR3 is 14 amino acids long. CDR1 is SGHTA and CDR2 is FQGNSA in the germline V gene.

The chain recombines TRBV6-6 with TRBJ1-1; 8 bases are shared with TRBD1. J lost 1 base, V lost 6 bases, and 4 bases had no gene match. Germline V gene sequence: CDR1 MNHNY, CDR2 SVGAGI (reference sequence). The CDR3 contains 14 residues. CDR3 sequence reads: CASSHTGGNTEAFF. CDR3 sequence (DNA): TGTGCCAGCAGCCATACAGGGGGGAACACTGAAGCTTTCTTT.

The chain uses TRBV19 and TRBJ2-2; D may be TRBD1 (7 bases). The germline V and J ends were trimmed by 8 bases and 6 bases, with 19 bases remaining between them. This CDR3 region has 15 residues. Per germline, CDR1 LNHDA and CDR2 SQIVND (reference sequence). The CDR3 coding sequence is TGTGCCAGTTGTTGGCAGGGGGGACGGTCCGGGGAGCTGTTTTTT. It translates to CASCWQGGRSGELFF. Drawing the rest from reference TRBV19 and TRBJ2-2, the complete variable domain is DGGITQSPKYLFRKEGQNVTLSCEQNLNHDAMYWYRQDPGQGLRLIYYSQIVNDFQKGDIAEGYSVSREKKESFPLTVTSAQKNPTAFYLCASCWQGGRSGELFFGEGSRLTVL.

This rearrangement joins TRBV30 to TRBJ1-5, with TRBD1 matching over 8 bases. Germline lookup yields CDR1 GTSNPN and CDR2 SVGIG (reference sequence). This CDR3 spans 13 amino acids. The CDR3, as DNA: TGTGCTTTACAGGGGGGATACAATCAGCCCCAGCATTTT. It specifies CALQGGYNQPQHF.

This sequence joins TRBV5-1 and TRBJ2-7; perhaps TRBD1 as D (6 bases). Looked up from germline, CDR1 is SGHRS and CDR2 is YFSETQ. Trimming pared 4 bases from V and 9 bases from J, leaving 14 bases between. The CDR3 consists of 12 residues. The CDR3, as DNA: TGCGCCAGCAGCAGATCAGGGGAAGGGCAGTACTTC. Translating it yields CASSRSGEGQYF.

The chain employs TRBV5-1 and TRBJ1-1; D perhaps matches TRBD1 (6 bases). Germline CDR1 is SGHRS and CDR2 is YFSETQ. The CDR3 contains 16 residues. V was shortened by 0 bases and J by 0 bases, with 12 bases between the two germline ends. The CDR3 DNA is TGCGCCAGCAGCTTGGACAGGGCTCTAATGAACACTGAAGCTTTCTTT. It yields the protein CASSLDRALMNTEAFF.

The CDR3 loop is CASSPTSGDYNEQFF. CDR3 sequence (DNA): TGTGCCAGCAGCCCTACTAGCGGCGACTACAATGAGCAGTTCTTC. The V and J genes are TRBV7-2 and TRBJ2-1; 8 bases agree with TRBD2. Germline assignment: CDR1 SGHTA and CDR2 FQGNSA. This CDR3 region has 15 residues. The J segment lost 3 bases and the V segment lost 5 bases, leaving 6 bases of the junction unmatched.

The chain joins TRBV29-1 to TRBJ2-1; TRBD2 matches at 15 bases. Germline values: CDR1 SQVTM, CDR2 ANQGSEA. The J segment lost 9 bases and the V segment lost 7 bases, leaving 4 bases of the junction unmatched. CDR3 length: 13 residues. The CDR3 spells CSARTSGRGEQFF. For the CDR3, the DNA is TGCAGCGCCAGGACTAGCGGGAGGGGTGAGCAGTTCTTC.

This sequence joins TRBV5-1 and TRBJ1-1, with D perhaps matching TRBD1 (5 bases). V was shortened by 4 bases and J by 5 bases, with 18 bases between the two germline ends. This CDR3 spans 15 amino acids. The V gene's germline CDR1 is SGHRS and CDR2 YFSETQ. The CDR3 here is CASSPRGGVYTEAFF. CDR3 nucleotide sequence: TGCGCCAGCAGCCCACGGGGGGGGGTCTATACTGAAGCTTTCTTT.

This chain joins TRBV27 and TRBJ1-2; TRBD1 might be the D (6 bases). V shed 4 bases and J shed 0 bases, with 12 bases lying between them. This CDR3 comprises 15 residues. Germline-derived CDR1 and CDR2 are MNHEY and SMNVEV (reference sequence). This CDR3 reads CASSSDRQANYGYTF. In DNA, the CDR3 is TGTGCCAGCAGTTCAGATAGACAGGCTAACTATGGCTACACCTTC.